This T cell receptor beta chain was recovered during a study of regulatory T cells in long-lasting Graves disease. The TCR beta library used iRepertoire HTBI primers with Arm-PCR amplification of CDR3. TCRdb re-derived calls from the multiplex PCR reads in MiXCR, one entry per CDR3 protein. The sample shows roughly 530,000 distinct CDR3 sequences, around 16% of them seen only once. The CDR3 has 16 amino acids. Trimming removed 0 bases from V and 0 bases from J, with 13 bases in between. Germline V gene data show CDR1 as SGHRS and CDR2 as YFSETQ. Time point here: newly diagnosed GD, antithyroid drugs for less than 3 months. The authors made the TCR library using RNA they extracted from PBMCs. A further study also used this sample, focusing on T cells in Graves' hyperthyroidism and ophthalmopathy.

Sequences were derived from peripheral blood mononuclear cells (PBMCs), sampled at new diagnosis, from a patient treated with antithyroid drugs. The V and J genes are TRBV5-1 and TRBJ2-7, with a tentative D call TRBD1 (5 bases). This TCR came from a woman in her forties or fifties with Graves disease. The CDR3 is CASSLGQSFPSYEQYF. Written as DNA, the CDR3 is TGCGCCAGCAGCTTGGGACAGTCCTTCCCCTCCTACGAGCAGTACTTC.